The entry that follows covers one TCR beta chain sequence. V was clipped by 5 bases and J by 6 bases; unmatched bases: 17. The CDR3 sequence is 20 residues long. Germline-derived CDR1 and CDR2 are LNHNV and YYDKDF (reference sequence). The data belong to a study of cytomegalovirus exposure and HLA in healthy donors. PCR employed 60 Vbeta and 13 Jbeta primers. The data were produced by immunoSEQ multiplex PCR, yet TCRdb's version contains in-frame clones alone and is incomplete. This repertoire shows about 170,000 clones, 76% found once; its top ten account for less than 1%. The chain uses TRBV15 and TRBJ2-2; 14 bases are shared with TRBD2. This receptor was obtained from a female donor in good health and CMV-seronegative. Material for sequencing was PBMCs. As DNA, the CDR3 is TGTGCCACCAGCGGAGGCCGAGAGGGACTAGCGGGAGCAAGGGCCGGGGAGCTGTTTTTT. This codes for CATSGGREGLAGARAGELFF.